The clone carrying this T cell receptor beta chain was picked up many times. The TCR beta CDR3 regions underwent amplification using RNA transcripts as the source. Initially, a first-round RT-PCR of the TCR CDR3 employed the HTBI primer set. In TCRdb, the multiplex PCR reads were re-called with MiXCR into one record per CDR3 protein. The data hold 500,000 to 750,000 distinct CDR3 sequences, with 14% observed a single time. The CDR3 runs to 15 residues. V was cut by 7 bases and J by 8 bases, with 21 bases left in between. CDR1 is PRHDT and CDR2 is FYEKMQ in the germline V gene (reference sequence). These data come from a study of T cells in Graves' hyperthyroidism and ophthalmopathy. Study summary: Before any treatment, at initial diagnosis, peripheral blood was collected.

V gene TRBV13 combines with J gene TRBJ2-1; TRBD2 is a possible D gene (6 bases). Sequencing was performed on blood. The clonotype originates from a woman between 18 and 30 years old with Graves' ophthalmopathy. The CDR3 nucleotides are TGTGCCAGCAACGAACGCGGGGTCCACGAGGATGAGCAGTTCTTC. Protein product: CASNERGVHEDEQFF. The complete variable domain, with remaining parts taken from reference TRBV13 and TRBJ2-1, reads AAGVIQSPRHLIKEKRETATLKCYPIPRHDTVYWYQQGPGQDPQFLISFYEKMQSDKGSIPDRFSAQQFSDYHSELNMSSLELGDSALYFCASNERGVHEDEQFFGPGTRLTVL.